Each of the 5 T cell receptor beta chains below was sequenced from the same sample in a study of T cell repertoires in cytomegalovirus infection. Each CDR3 protein is one row after TCRdb ran MiXCR on the reads. The sample yields tens of thousands of distinct CDR3 sequences, roughly 54% seen once. The antigens these receptors bind are not known. This sample comprised CD8+ T cells from cultured PBMCs, obtained from culture after CMV antigen stimulation. These receptors were collected from a human donor in good health (CMV status not recorded). Some clones in this sample may be carry-over from other donors' samples.

V usage is TRBV7-6 and J usage is TRBJ2-2; TRBD1 aligns across 7 bases. Germline V gene data show CDR1 as SGHVS and CDR2 as FNYEAQ. The CDR3 covers 15 residues. V lost 7 bases to trimming and J lost 3 bases; unmatched junction nucleotides: 8. The chain's CDR3 is CASNLPGQHTGELFF. The CDR3 DNA reads TGTGCCAGCAACCTGCCGGGACAGCACACCGGGGAGCTGTTTTTT.

This chain joins TRBV7-6 and TRBJ2-3, with unresolved D. V gave up 5 bases and J gave up 6 bases, with 15 bases separating them. Germline V lookup: CDR1 SGHVS, CDR2 FNYEAQ. This CDR3 has 14 amino acids. The CDR3 DNA reads TGTGCCAGCAGCCGGGCTCAATCGCAGGATACGCAGTATTTT. This translates into CASSRAQSQDTQYF.

The V call is TRBV12-3 or TRBV12-4, the J call TRBJ1-1; D remains unclear. V gave up 3 bases and J gave up 5 bases, with 13 bases separating them. There are 14 residues in the CDR3. This CDR3 reads CASSFGRVGTEAFF. CDR3 DNA: TGTGCCAGCAGTTTTGGGCGGGTAGGAACTGAAGCTTTCTTT.

The chain has TRBV6-2 or TRBV6-3 and TRBJ1-1, with 7 bases that match TRBD1. The CDR3 consists of 20 residues. Trimming took 10 bases from V and 1 from J; bases not matched to a gene: 27. Germline V gene data show CDR1 as MNHEY and CDR2 as SVGEGT. As DNA, the CDR3 is TGTGCCACCCGAACTTGGTGGAGCGATTCGGGACAGAGTCCGAACACTGAAGCTTTCTTT. Translated: CATRTWWSDSGQSPNTEAFF.

This clonotype was counted a few times. This chain joins TRBV19 and TRBJ1-2, with D perhaps matching TRBD1 (6 bases). Per the germline V gene, CDR1 is LNHDA and CDR2 is SQIVND (reference sequence). The CDR3 has 18 amino acids. Trimming took 5 bases from V and 0 from J, leaving 22 bases between them. CDR3 protein: CASSSPPGQAPPNYGYTF. CDR3 DNA: TGTGCCAGTAGTTCACCCCCGGGACAAGCCCCTCCTAACTATGGCTACACCTTC.